This T cell receptor beta chain originates from a study of cytomegalovirus exposure and HLA in healthy donors. Findings and caveats of the study: Indistinguishable V segments such as TRBV6-2 and TRBV6-3 were excluded.

The PCR ran on 60 Vbeta and 13 Jbeta primers. Sequencing was performed with immunoSEQ multiplex PCR; in TCRdb, only in-frame clones are kept and a portion is missing. Of more than 150,000 clones listed, around 75% are singletons. Germline CDR1 is SGHRS and CDR2 is YFSETQ. The CDR3 has 15 residues. Trimming stripped 0 bases from V and 8 bases from J, with 17 bases between. Concerning this clone: Antigen specificity is unknown.

The sample consisted of PBMCs. This chain links TRBV5-1 with TRBJ1-1, with unresolved D. This TCR came from a woman younger than 45 in good health and CMV-seropositive. CDR3 sequence reads: CASSLGPGGDREAFF. The CDR3 bases are TGCGCCAGCAGCTTGGGTCCAGGCGGGGATCGGGAAGCTTTCTTT.